What follows describes a single T cell receptor (beta chain). Its specificity is not known. Different DNA sequences within this sample yield the same CDR3. The donors were members of the validation cohort comprising 120 subjects, separate from the roughly 650-subject first cohort. Profiled with immunoSEQ multiplex PCR; TCRdb holds only in-frame clones, not every one. The sample shows 100,000 to 150,000 clones, about 93% of them seen only once. The data are from a study of cytomegalovirus exposure and HLA in healthy donors. Overall study findings and caveats: The majority of TCR sequences were rare, yet some public TCRs appeared in many donors. Altogether, 160 or so TCR beta chains were recorded as cytomegalovirus-associated. In vitro work confirmed that a few CMV-associated chains recognize CMV antigens.

The source of this sequence is a young woman in good health and CMV-seronegative. Sequencing used PBMCs.

The chain's CDR3 is CASSLGLAGDTQYF. CDR3 coding DNA: TGTGCCAGCAGCTTAGGACTAGCGGGAGATACGCAGTATTTT. J is TRBJ2-3 and V is TRBV5-4; 11 bases map to TRBD2. Germline V lookup: CDR1 SGHNT, CDR2 YYREEE (reference sequence). The CDR3 is made up of 14 amino acids. The trim removed 2 bases at V and 5 bases at J, leaving 1 base unmatched.